This TCR beta chain was obtained from a study of blood T cell repertoires in COVID-19 (dated by TCRdb to the early 2020s). About the full investigation: Samples covering the acute and convalescent phases of COVID-19 were provided by collaborators in the United States, Italy and Spain. A freely available public database, intended as a resource for researchers studying the immune response to SARS-CoV-2, is where the repertoires were released. Where available, HLA class I and class II types were taken from metadata supplied by the sample provider and were not determined by assay-based typing. Subjects who had been exposed to COVID-19, were actively infected with it, or had recovered from it provided the deeply sampled blood TCRbeta repertoires that made up the dataset. Samples were obtained from the ongoing ImmuneRACE study (first 160 participants) and from 1,200 or so subjects provided by 6 global collaborators. A de-identified subject ID, COVID-19 status, age in years and sex were almost always included in the sample metadata. The material from the prospective study consisted of cDNA or gDNA derived from T cells, B-cell-depleted T cells, or PBMCs.

Overall study outcomes, separate from this receptor: Clinical and demographic metadata were provided uncurated, with the amount varying by source and participant.

One collaborating source in Seattle enrolled patients while the patients were actively infected and followed the patients over time throughout the course of disease. Whole blood was collected in K2EDTA tubes by collaborating institutions according to the institutions' own protocols. For TCRbeta analysis, collaborators shipped samples in one of three forms: frozen whole blood, isolated PBMCs, or DNA extracted from either of those sample types. TCRbeta CDR3 regions were amplified from genomic DNA by means of the immunoSEQ Assay, a bias-controlled multiplex PCR. From the authors' description of their analysis: The number of nucleated cells in each sample was estimated from the amplification of reference gene primers within the assay. To quantify the absolute abundance of each unique TCRbeta CDR3 rearrangement, sequence reads were collapsed and filtered. For each sample, productive Simpson clonality was calculated by taking the square root of Simpson's diversity index across productive rearrangements. The source is immuneACCESS, and TCRdb retained only in-frame sequences with V and J called. Part of the clones is not carried over; for the studies checked, unresolved V genes explain less than half of this, and the remainder is unexplained. The D gene and trimming were derived from the DNA, and the V and J assignments and clone size from that table. This sample lists approximately 120,000 clones; roughly nine tenths were detected once. The ten largest account for just over 2% of the sample.

With regard to this clone: Its antigen target is currently unknown. Base-call qualities are not available, and no considerably larger clone is one nucleotide away.

According to the germline V gene (reference sequence), CDR1 reads WNHNN and CDR2 reads SYGVQD. Clipping removes 7 bases from V and 7 bases from J, with 13 as the unmatched junction base count. The CDR3 starts with the cysteine, ends with the phenylalanine, and has 15 residues. Here the CDR3 DNA is all that survives: 45 bases in frame from base 1. The sample was peripheral blood. The sequence links TRBV10-1 to TRBJ2-1; TRBD2 fits 7 bases in the junction. This receptor was taken from a man over 45 with COVID-19, enrolled during active disease. The CDR3 here reads CASILPAGEGNEQFF. DNA sequence: TGCGCCAGCATTCTACCGGCGGGAGAGGGGAATGAGCAGTTCTTC.